These 14 T cell receptor beta chains share one sample of origin, sequenced in a study of cytomegalovirus exposure and HLA in healthy donors. With 60 Vbeta and 13 Jbeta primers, the PCR was carried out. Repertoires were generated with immunoSEQ multiplex PCR, while TCRdb's copy carries only in-frame clones and drops some. In the table there are around 200,000 clones, 84% of which are singletons. Sequencing used PBMCs. The receptors were gathered from a girl aged 2-15 years in good health and CMV-seropositive.

This sequence joins TRBV7-3 and TRBJ1-2, with D possibly TRBD1 on 5 matching bases. This CDR3 spans 14 amino acids. Between the trimmed V and J ends, which lost 3 bases and 8 bases, there was a span of 16 bases. Germline loops: CDR1 SGHTA, CDR2 FQGTGA. The CDR3 reads CASSFDAGREGYTF. The CDR3 coding sequence is TGTGCCAGCAGCTTCGATGCAGGGCGGGAGGGCTACACCTTC.

The CDR3 spells CASSYSGTGEPQHF. The CDR3 DNA sequence: TGTGCCAGCAGTTACTCCGGGACAGGGGAGCCCCAGCATTTT. The chain is built from TRBV6-6 and TRBJ1-5; TRBD1 matches 10 bases. CDR1 is MNHNY and CDR2 is SVGAGI in the germline V gene (reference sequence). The CDR3 sequence is 14 residues long. J was trimmed by 8 bases and V by 0 bases; bases with no gene match: 1.

The gene calls are TRBV30 and TRBJ2-1, with 13 bases lining up with TRBD2. With V trimmed by 0 bases and J by 4 bases, 0 bases remained unmatched. This CDR3 is 15 amino acids long. Germline loops: CDR1 GTSNPN, CDR2 SVGIG (reference sequence). The chain's CDR3 is CAWSVLAGGYNEQFF. In DNA form, the CDR3 reads TGTGCCTGGAGTGTACTAGCGGGAGGGTACAATGAGCAGTTCTTC.

V is TRBV6-6 and J is TRBJ1-2, with D perhaps TRBD1 (5 bases). This CDR3 has 14 amino acids. Germline V gives CDR1 MNHNY, CDR2 SVGAGI (reference sequence). The V gene lost 5 bases and the J gene lost 1 base, with 11 bases spanning the gap. CDR3 sequence (DNA): TGTGCCAGCAGTAATCTACAGGATAACTATGGCTACACCTTC. It encodes CASSNLQDNYGYTF.

This clone has only one observation. The chain joins TRBV5-1 to TRBJ2-2; D is ambiguous. Trimming stripped 0 bases from V and 3 bases from J, with 6 bases between. Germline lookup yields CDR1 SGHRS and CDR2 YFSETQ. There are 14 residues in the CDR3. The CDR3 DNA sequence: TGCGCCAGCAGCTTGGTAACTGACACCGGGGAGCTGTTTTTT. This encodes CASSLVTDTGELFF.

This clone occurred a few times. This chain joins TRBV5-1 and TRBJ1-2, with D perhaps TRBD1 (5 bases). The germline V and J ends were trimmed by 0 bases and 4 bases, with 13 bases remaining between them. The CDR3 totals 15 residues. Germline-derived CDR1 and CDR2 are SGHRS and YFSETQ. CDR3 sequence (DNA): TGCGCCAGCAGCTTGGATAGGGGCGTCGGCTATGGCTACACCTTC. As protein: CASSLDRGVGYGYTF.

This chain links TRBV6-5 with TRBJ2-3; 9 positions agree with TRBD2. Germline-derived CDR1 and CDR2 are MNHEY and SVGAGI. V lost 4 bases, J lost 4 bases, and 3 bases stayed unmatched. CDR3 length equals 14 residues. CDR3 residues: CASSSSGGSDTQYF. DNA of the CDR3: TGTGCCAGCAGTTCCAGCGGGGGGTCAGATACGCAGTATTTT.

The chain has TRBV6-1 and TRBJ2-1; the D gene is possibly TRBD1 (6 bases). This CDR3 has 12 amino acids. Germline CDR1 MNHNS, CDR2 SASEGT. V lost 10 bases and J 9 bases, leaving 16 bases between the germline ends. The CDR3 loop is CATVFRGFEQFF. The DNA for the CDR3 is TGTGCCACCGTATTCAGGGGATTTGAGCAGTTCTTC.

The chain uses TRBV5-1 and TRBJ2-3; 11 positions agree with TRBD1. Per the germline V gene, CDR1 is SGHRS and CDR2 is YFSETQ. After removal of 4 bases from V and 1 base from J, the junction contained 8 bases not matched to a gene. CDR3 size: 17 residues. In nucleotides, the CDR3 is TGCGCCAGCAGCCCGGTGGACAGGGGGCGAGGCACAGATACGCAGTATTTT. Translation gives CASSPVDRGRGTDTQYF.

The genes are TRBV5-5 and TRBJ1-1; TRBD1 matches 7 bases. Germline V gene data show CDR1 as SGHKS and CDR2 as YYEKEE (reference sequence). The CDR3 length is 16 residues. J gave up 2 bases and V 4 bases, and 11 bases lay outside the gene matches. Written as DNA, the CDR3 is TGTGCCAGCAGCGAAGCGTACAGGGGTCGAAACACTGAAGCTTTCTTT. It translates to CASSEAYRGRNTEAFF.

The chain recombines TRBV28 with TRBJ1-1, with D perhaps TRBD1 (6 bases). CDR3 length equals 15 residues. Trimming cost V 6 bases and J 0 bases, with 14 bases left between them. CDR1 MDHEN and CDR2 SYDVKM come from the germline V gene. CDR3 DNA sequence: TGTGCCAGCAGGTTAATGGGGGCTCTGAACACTGAAGCTTTCTTT. It specifies CASRLMGALNTEAFF.

This rearrangement joins TRBV6-1 to TRBJ2-5, with a possible D match to TRBD2 (7 bases). The CDR3 contains 14 residues. Trimming shortened V by 3 bases and J by 5 bases, and 13 bases separated the two germline ends. Germline values: CDR1 MNHNS, CDR2 SASEGT. The CDR3 DNA reads TGTGCCAGCAGTGAGGGGGGGCAGGCTGAGACCCAGTACTTC. This gives the protein CASSEGGQAETQYF.

This chain uses TRBV10-3 with TRBJ2-5; 10 nucleotides agree with TRBD2. CDR1 is ENHRY and CDR2 is SYGVKD in the germline V gene. V lost 11 bases to trimming and J lost 5 bases; unmatched junction nucleotides: 8. This CDR3 has 13 amino acids. The CDR3 reads CAARTSGGETQYF. The CDR3 region has the DNA TGTGCCGCCCGGACTAGCGGCGGGGAGACCCAGTACTTC.

J is TRBJ2-7 and V is TRBV2, with 10 bases lining up with TRBD1. This CDR3 is built from 14 residues. V was pared by 6 bases and J by 3 bases, with 5 bases of the junction left unmatched. Germline CDR1 and CDR2: SNHLY and FYNNEI. In DNA, the CDR3 is TGTGCCAGCAGGGAGACAGGGGGCTTCTACGAGCAGTACTTC. It yields the protein CASRETGGFYEQYF.